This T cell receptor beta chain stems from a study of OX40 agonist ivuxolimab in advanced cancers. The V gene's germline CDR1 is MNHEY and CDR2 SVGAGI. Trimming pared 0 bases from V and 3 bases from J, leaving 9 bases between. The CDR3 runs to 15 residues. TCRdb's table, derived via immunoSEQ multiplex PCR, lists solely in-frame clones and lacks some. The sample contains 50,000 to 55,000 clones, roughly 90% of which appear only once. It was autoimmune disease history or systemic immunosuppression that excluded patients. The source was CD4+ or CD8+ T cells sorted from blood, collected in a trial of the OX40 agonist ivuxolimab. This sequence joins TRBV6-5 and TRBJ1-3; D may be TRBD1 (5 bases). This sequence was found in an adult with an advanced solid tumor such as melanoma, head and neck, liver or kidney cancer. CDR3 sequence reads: CASSYSEGLGNTIYF. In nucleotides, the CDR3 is TGTGCCAGCAGTTACTCAGAGGGGCTTGGAAACACCATATATTTT.